The 8 T cell receptor beta chains given below trace back to one sample, sequenced in a study of chemoradiotherapy in HPV16-positive cancers. Method: immunoSEQ multiplex PCR; TCRdb's copy keeps in-frame clones and lacks some. The table lists approximately 34,000 clones, around 89% of them singletons, with 2.5% to 3.5% in the top ten. Sequencing used blood, obtained from a patient who underwent chemoradiotherapy. These receptors all stem from a human donor with HPV-associated anogenital cancer.

This chain connects TRBV6-1 to TRBJ2-3, with 8 bases aligning to TRBD1. The germline V gene encodes CDR1 MNHNS and CDR2 SASEGT. The CDR3 has 15 amino acids. The J segment lost 6 bases and the V segment lost 2 bases, leaving 7 bases of the junction unmatched. In nucleotides, the CDR3 is TGTGCCAGCAGTGAACAGGGGGCTAATTTGGATACGCAGTATTTT. It encodes CASSEQGANLDTQYF.

The chain carries TRBV30 and TRBJ2-3; TRBD1 matches 10 bases. Germline lookup yields CDR1 GTSNPN and CDR2 SVGIG (reference sequence). This CDR3 spans 16 amino acids. V lost 2 bases, J lost 4 bases, and 9 bases stayed unmatched. CDR3 sequence reads: CAWSIGGQGRPDTQYF. The CDR3 nucleotides are TGTGCCTGGAGTATTGGGGGACAGGGGCGGCCAGATACGCAGTATTTT.

The V call is TRBV11-2, the J call TRBJ1-5; 8 bases line up with TRBD1. Unmatched junction bases numbered 7, after V lost 5 bases and J lost 7 bases. This CDR3 region has 14 residues. Germline V CDR1 and CDR2: SGHAT, FQNNGV. The CDR3 region has the DNA TGTGCCAGCAGCCTCGGACAGGGCGAGCAGCCCCAGCATTTT. Translated, it gives CASSLGQGEQPQHF.

A few counts support this clone. The CDR3 DNA sequence: TGTGCCAGCAGCCCGGACCGGGGGGATGGCTACACCTTC. This codes for CASSPDRGDGYTF. This chain connects TRBV14 to TRBJ1-2; D perhaps matches TRBD1 (5 bases). This CDR3 is 13 amino acids long. The V gene's germline CDR1 is SGHDN and CDR2 FVKESK. The V end was cut by 4 bases, the J end by 6 bases, with 12 bases between.

The J gene is TRBJ1-1, the V gene TRBV29-1; no firm D call. The CDR3 is 12 amino acids. The germline CDR1 and CDR2 sequences are SQVTM and ANQGSEA. V was shortened by 4 bases and J by 5 bases, with 11 bases between the two germline ends. This CDR3 reads CSVAVGGTEAFF. The CDR3 DNA reads TGCAGCGTTGCGGTGGGTGGGACTGAAGCTTTCTTT. The full variable domain, completed using reference TRBV29-1 and TRBJ1-1, is SAVISQKPSRDICQRGTSLTIQCQVDSQVTMMFWYRQQPGQSLTLIATANQGSEATYESGFVIDKFPISRPNLTFSTLTVSNMSPEDSSIYLCSVAVGGTEAFFGQGTRLTVV.

The CDR3 is CASSPVTVDNSYEQYF. The CDR3 DNA is TGTGCCAGCAGCCCTGTGACAGTTGATAACTCCTACGAGCAGTACTTC. The J gene is TRBJ2-7, the V gene TRBV4-2, with a tentative D call TRBD1 (5 bases). Trimming removed 4 bases from V and 0 bases from J, with 16 bases in between. The CDR3 has 16 residues. Germline loops: CDR1 LGHNA, CDR2 YNFKEQ.

CDR3 in DNA: TGTGCCAGCAGCTTAAAGGGGGGGCATGGGGCAGAGCAGTTCTTC. It yields the protein CASSLKGGHGAEQFF. The chain couples TRBV7-6 to TRBJ2-1; maybe TRBD2 (7 bases). CDR1 SGHVS and CDR2 FNYEAQ come from the germline V gene. This CDR3 is built from 15 residues. Deletions cut 2 bases from V and 10 bases from J, with 18 bases between.

As DNA, the CDR3 is TGTGCCTGGAGTGTGGGACCGCTCTACGAGCAGTACTTC. Its protein is CAWSVGPLYEQYF. V usage is TRBV30 and J usage is TRBJ2-7; the D call may be TRBD1 or TRBD2 (5 bases each). Germline CDR1 GTSNPN, CDR2 SVGIG (reference sequence). Deletions cut 0 bases from V and 3 bases from J, with 9 bases between. The CDR3 is made up of 13 amino acids.